The 2 T cell receptor beta chains below come from one sample, sequenced in a study of T cell responses to AZD1222 COVID-19 vaccine. TCRdb keeps only in-frame clones here, not all; method: immunoSEQ multiplex PCR. The repertoire holds roughly 120,000 clones, with 85% to 95% as singletons. The sample in question was peripheral blood, obtained 28 days after the second AZD1222 dose. The receptors here all came from an adult who received the AZD1222 COVID-19 vaccine.

The J gene is TRBJ2-2, the V gene TRBV29-1; 9 nucleotides match TRBD1. Germline loops: CDR1 SQVTM, CDR2 ANQGSEA. CDR3 length equals 15 residues. V gave up 6 bases and J gave up 6 bases; unmatched junction bases: 11. CDR3 in DNA: TGCAGCGTCCAACCGGGACAGGGTGCCTCCGGGGAGCTGTTTTTT. Translation: CSVQPGQGASGELFF.

The rearrangement links TRBV5-5 to TRBJ2-7; TRBD1 agrees at 11 bases. V shed 4 bases, J shed 3 bases, and the junction held 3 bases outside the gene matches. This CDR3 spans 14 amino acids. The V gene's germline CDR1 is SGHKS and CDR2 YYEKEE (reference sequence). This CDR3 reads CASSPGTGGYEQYF. The CDR3 nucleotides are TGTGCCAGCAGCCCCGGGACAGGGGGCTACGAGCAGTACTTC. Drawing the rest from reference TRBV5-5 and TRBJ2-7, the complete variable domain is DAGVTQSPTHLIKTRGQQVTLRCSPISGHKSVSWYQQVLGQGPQFIFQYYEKEERGRGNFPDRFSARQFPNYSSELNVNALLLGDSALYLCASSPGTGGYEQYFGPGTRLTVT.